This T cell receptor beta chain is drawn from a study of siplizumab effects on memory and regulatory T cells (dated 2019 in TCRdb). For the wider study: The study examined how the anti-CD2 antibody siplizumab affects alloreactive T-cell subsets in allogeneic mixed lymphocyte reactions built from human PBMCs. Here is what the overall study found, with its caveats: Siplizumab significantly reduced the cumulative frequency of alloreactive sequences traceable to unstimulated CD4+ memory T cells. Greater diversity appeared to be present in unstimulated naive T cells than in memory T cells, and a substantial contribution to the alloresponse seemed to be made by naive cells. Sequences below about 10^-5 frequency were poorly captured, so only a minor fraction of alloreactive clones could be mapped to unstimulated subsets. A naive or memory phenotype could not be assigned to roughly 75-95% of proliferating CD4+ or CD8+ clones. The suppressive function of proliferating Tregs from siplizumab cultures was not functionally confirmed. In reactions with siplizumab, an average of roughly 69% of mappable alloreactive CD4+ clones were Treg-derived, compared with 25% to 30% in control reactions.

TCRbeta CDR3 sequencing was performed on sorted unstimulated T cells and on proliferating T cells recovered from mixed lymphocyte reactions. Fresh whole blood from more than 9 HLA-typed healthy donors served as the source for isolating PBMCs. Details on this clone: Its antigen target is currently unknown. The record has no base qualities; no much larger clone is one base away.

The library was generated by the immunoSEQ multiplex PCR assay. Around 92,000 TCR templates per sample were assayed by the deep sequencing platform. Genomic DNA extracted from sorted T cells was used for TCRbeta CDR3 sequencing. As for the authors' bioinformatics: The R programming language was used for the clonal analysis of the TCRbeta CDR3 data. Alloreactive CD4+ and CD8+ clones were defined by comparing unstimulated samples with post-reaction CFSE-low samples. Regulatory or non-regulatory origin was assigned to alloreactive CD4+ clones by matching of sequences to sorted unstimulated Treg and non-Treg repertoires. The source is immuneACCESS, and TCRdb retained only in-frame sequences with V and J called. Part of the clones is not carried over; for the studies checked, unresolved V genes explain less than half of this, and the remainder is unexplained. V and J calls and clone size are as listed in that table; D and trimming were resolved from the DNA. The sample has fewer than 120,000 clones on record, 80% to 95% of them singletons. 1.3% of the sample goes to the ten largest clones.

Sequencing was done on a sample of CD4+ T cells sorted from blood. This sequence was found in a human donor in good health.

In nucleotides, the sequence is TGTGCCAGCAGCTCGTCACAGGGGGCGGGAAACATTCAGTACTTC. Translated, this is CASSSSQGAGNIQYF. Recombination linked TRBV7-2 to TRBJ2-4; 9 junctional bases match TRBD1. For this chain, trimming is 4 bases at the V end and 6 bases at the J end, and the number of junction bases without a gene match is 7. CDR1 and CDR2 (SGHTA, FQGNSA) derive from the germline V gene. Including the terminal cysteine and phenylalanine, the CDR3 comprises 15 residues. The entry retains the CDR3 DNA only, 45 bases that are in frame from base 1.